This T cell receptor beta chain was recorded in a study of T cell responses to AZD1222 COVID-19 vaccine. The repertoire was sequenced with immunoSEQ multiplex PCR; TCRdb's copy has only in-frame clones and lacks some. The repertoire consists of roughly 14,000 clones, with about 88% occurring once and the leading ten covering 2.9%. This CDR3 has 17 amino acids. V lost 2 bases and J lost 2; bases outside the gene matches: 5. Germline values: CDR1 SGHTA, CDR2 FQGTGA. The rearrangement links TRBV7-3 to TRBJ2-1; 11 nucleotides match TRBD2. The receptor was derived from an adult who received the AZD1222 COVID-19 vaccine. The sequenced sample was peripheral blood, obtained 28 days after the second AZD1222 dose. CDR3 sequence (DNA): TGTGCCAGCAGCTTACGTGGGACTAGCGGTACCTACAATGAGCAGTTCTTC. Its protein is CASSLRGTSGTYNEQFF.